These T cell receptor beta chains were read from a single sample in a study of identical twins. TCRdb fed the 5' RACE reads into MiXCR, producing one record per CDR3 protein. Of roughly 230,000 distinct CDR3 sequences in the sample, about 8.9% were seen once. The same data also went into a second study, on yellow fever vaccine responses in identical twins.

The sequenced sample consisted of CD8+ T cells sorted from blood. These receptors were obtained from a young woman in good health. The CDR3 runs from the conserved cysteine through the conserved F or W. D genes are given only for firm matches. Size is stated for part of the rows, as once, few or many counts, or as a class when the clone is expanded.

cdr3_nt	cdr3_aa	v_call	clone_size	j_call	d_call
TGCGCCAGCAGCTTGGACAGGTACTACAATGAGCAGTTCTTC	CASSLDRYYNEQFF	TRBV5-1	few	TRBJ2-1	-
TGTGCCACCAGTGATTTGTGGGGGCACAATGAGCAGTTCTTC	CATSDLWGHNEQFF	TRBV24-1	-	TRBJ2-1	-
TGTGCCAGCAGTTTAGTAGGCGAGAGCTCCTACAATGAGCAGTTCTTC	CASSLVGESSYNEQFF	TRBV12-3/TRBV12-4	many	TRBJ2-1	-
TGCGCCAGCAGCCAAGATCACGAGGCTTCCCTCGAGCAGTACTTC	CASSQDHEASLEQYF	TRBV4-3	many	TRBJ2-7	-
TGCAGCGTTGAAGACCCGGTTGGGGAGGGGTCCTACGAGCAGTACTTC	CSVEDPVGEGSYEQYF	TRBV29-1	-	TRBJ2-7	TRBD2
TGCAGCGTTTTAGGCGGGACGGACACCTACGAGCAGTACTTC	CSVLGGTDTYEQYF	TRBV29-1	-	TRBJ2-7	-
TGTGCCAGCAGTTCCGGGACACACACTGAAGCTTTCTTT	CASSSGTHTEAFF	TRBV12-3/TRBV12-4	many	TRBJ1-1	-
TGTGCCAGCAGCATGTGGCACATTCCGAACACCGGGGAGCTGTTTTTT	CASSMWHIPNTGELFF	TRBV5-6	many	TRBJ2-2	-
TGCAGCGTTGATGTTAGCGGGGACACAGATACGCAGTATTTT	CSVDVSGDTDTQYF	TRBV29-1	few	TRBJ2-3	TRBD2
TGTGCCAGCAGCTCTGGTTTGGGGGTAGGAGGGGAGACCCAGTACTTC	CASSSGLGVGGETQYF	TRBV11-2	few	TRBJ2-5	-